Following are 9 T cell receptor beta chains from one sample sequenced in a study of control samples from healthy donors and cancer patients. The repertoire was sequenced with immunoSEQ multiplex PCR; TCRdb's copy has only in-frame clones and lacks some. Among 350,000 to 450,000 clones listed, about 93% were seen once. The specimen sequenced was PBMCs. Source of these receptors: a man aged 40-49 years with head and neck cancer.

The genes are TRBV10-1 and TRBJ2-7; TRBD2 aligns across 8 bases. Germline V gene lookup returns CDR1 WNHNN and CDR2 SYGVQD (reference sequence). There are 15 residues in the CDR3. V gave up 3 bases and J gave up 3 bases; unmatched junction bases: 7. CDR3 bases: TGCGCCAGCAGTGATGTAGCGGGGCAGAACTACGAGCAGTACTTC. This gives the protein CASSDVAGQNYEQYF.

The J gene is TRBJ2-1, the V gene TRBV10-2, with 9 bases identical to TRBD2. This CDR3 has 15 amino acids. The trim removed 9 bases at V and 7 bases at J, leaving 13 bases unmatched. The germline V gene has CDR1 WSHSY and CDR2 SAAADI. As DNA, the CDR3 is TGCGCCAGACTACCTGATAGCGGGAGTCGAAATGAGCAGTTCTTC. Protein: CARLPDSGSRNEQFF.

This clone was seen once. The V and J genes are TRBV11-2 and TRBJ2-7, with no clear D. This CDR3 comprises 11 residues. The germline V gene encodes CDR1 SGHAT and CDR2 FQNNGV. Trimming cost V 4 bases and J 6 bases, with 7 bases left between them. The CDR3 here is CASSSFSEQYF. For the CDR3, the DNA is TGTGCCAGCAGCTCGTTCAGCGAGCAGTACTTC.

J is TRBJ1-2 and V is TRBV19; D unresolved. Per the germline V gene, CDR1 is LNHDA and CDR2 is SQIVND (reference sequence). The germline V and J ends were trimmed by 5 bases and 5 bases, with 15 bases remaining between them. The CDR3 is 14 amino acids. CDR3 amino acids: CASSGGLTGYGYTF. In nucleotides, the CDR3 is TGTGCCAGTAGTGGCGGGTTAACGGGTTATGGCTACACCTTC.

The chain couples TRBV15 to TRBJ1-1; D uncertain. The CDR3 covers 14 residues. CDR1 and CDR2 (germline): LNHNV, YYDKDF (reference sequence). Trimming took 4 bases from V and 1 from J, leaving 10 bases between them. CDR3 region: CATSTRAGNTEAFF. CDR3 in DNA: TGTGCCACCAGCACCCGGGCGGGGAACACTGAAGCTTTCTTT.

Comment on this clone: At one end the junction does not follow the germline gene, possibly because of a read error. CDR3 coding DNA: TGTGCCAGCAGTAGACTAGCGGGGGACTACGATGAGCAGTTCTTC. It is translated as CASSRLAGDYDEQFF. V usage is TRBV6-4 and J usage is TRBJ2-1, with 12 bases that match TRBD2. CDR1 is MRHNA and CDR2 is SNTAGT in the germline V gene. The CDR3 runs 15 residues.

The V and J genes are TRBV6-5 and TRBJ1-2; D is perhaps TRBD1 (5 bases). The CDR3 has 14 amino acids. Germline values: CDR1 MNHEY, CDR2 SVGAGI. V was shortened by 5 bases and J by 8 bases, with 18 bases between the two germline ends. CDR3 nucleotide sequence: TGTGCCAGCAGTACAAACGGGGCCGTGCGAGGCTACACCTTC. This encodes CASSTNGAVRGYTF.

The chain recombines TRBV10-1 with TRBJ2-5, with a weak D call TRBD2 (5 bases). Germline CDR1 is WNHNN and CDR2 is SYGVQD (reference sequence). This CDR3 is built from 13 residues. The germline V and J ends were trimmed by 4 bases and 1 base, with 7 bases remaining between them. CDR3 region: CASSASGQETQYF. Written as DNA, the CDR3 is TGCGCCAGCAGTGCGAGCGGCCAAGAGACCCAGTACTTC.

The chain employs TRBV27 and TRBJ1-2, with D possibly matching TRBD1 (5 bases). Germline CDR1 is MNHEY and CDR2 is SMNVEV (reference sequence). Trimming stripped 8 bases from V and 3 bases from J, with 19 bases between. The CDR3 sequence is 15 residues long. The CDR3 DNA reads as TGTGCCAGCCGACCCGGGACTTACCATGACTATGGCTACACCTTC. Amino acids: CASRPGTYHDYGYTF.